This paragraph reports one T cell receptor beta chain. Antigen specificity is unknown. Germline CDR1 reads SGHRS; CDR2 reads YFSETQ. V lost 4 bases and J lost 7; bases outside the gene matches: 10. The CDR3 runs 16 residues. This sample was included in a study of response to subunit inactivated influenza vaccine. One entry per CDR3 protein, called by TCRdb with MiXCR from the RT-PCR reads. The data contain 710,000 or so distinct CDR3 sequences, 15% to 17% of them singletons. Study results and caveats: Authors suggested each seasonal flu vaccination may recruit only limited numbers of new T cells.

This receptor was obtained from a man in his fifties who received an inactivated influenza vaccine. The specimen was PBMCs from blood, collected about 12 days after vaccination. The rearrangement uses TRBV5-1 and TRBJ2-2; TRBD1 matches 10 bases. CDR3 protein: CASSTGTGVLDGELFF. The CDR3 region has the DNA TGCGCCAGCAGCACCGGGACAGGGGTTTTGGACGGGGAGCTGTTTTTT.